What follows describes a single TCR beta chain. These data come from a study of blood T cell repertoires in COVID-19. Original methodology: From reference gene primer amplification, estimates of nucleated cell counts were derived. Method: immunoSEQ multiplex PCR; TCRdb's copy keeps in-frame clones and lacks some. V and J calls and clone size follow that table, whereas D and trimming were derived from the DNA. Of about 160,000 clones listed, 60% to 85% are singletons. V shed 5 bases, J shed 6 bases, and the junction held 6 bases outside the gene matches. Per germline, CDR1 MNHEY and CDR2 SVGEGT. This CDR3 comprises 15 residues.

The receptor was isolated from a man aged 60-69 years with acute or convalescent COVID-19. The V gene is TRBV6-2 or TRBV6-3, the J gene TRBJ1-4; 10 bases are a match to TRBD1. Sequenced sample: peripheral blood. This CDR3 reads CASSRAGTGDEKLFF. The CDR3 region has the DNA TGTGCCAGCAGTCGTGCGGGGACAGGGGATGAAAAACTGTTTTTT.